This TCR beta chain was documented in a study of blood T cells in healthy people across ages. Findings and caveats of the study: Age showed a roughly linear inverse relationship with TCR beta diversity per million T cells.

About this clonotype itself: The antigen remains undetermined.

A second roughly 6 to 11 cycle PCR used barcoded and J-beta primers. Every molecule of cDNA carried a tag from a template-switch adaptor with 12 random nucleotides. TCRdb fed the 5' RACE reads into MiXCR, producing one record per CDR3 protein. Of 730,000 or so distinct CDR3 sequences listed, about 42% are singletons. After removal of 6 bases from V and 7 bases from J, the junction contained 5 bases not matched to a gene. Per germline, CDR1 MNHEY and CDR2 SVGAGI. The CDR3 covers 13 residues. No fewer than 5.5 micrograms of total RNA were isolated from every sample. This clonotype originated in a woman aged 55 to 70 in good health. Material for sequencing was blood. The gene calls are TRBV6-5 and TRBJ1-2; 10 bases line up with TRBD1. CDR3 region: CASRGTGVVGYTF. The CDR3, as DNA: TGTGCCAGCAGGGGGACAGGGGTGGTTGGCTACACCTTC.